The 3 T cell receptor beta chains below were found in one sample sequenced in a study of T cell responses to AZD1222 COVID-19 vaccine. Profiled with immunoSEQ multiplex PCR; TCRdb holds only in-frame clones, not every one. The sample records more than 150,000 clones, roughly 94% being singletons. This specimen consisted of peripheral blood, obtained 28 days after the second AZD1222 dose. The receptors here all came from an adult who received the AZD1222 COVID-19 vaccine.

This chain uses TRBV7-9 with TRBJ1-1, with D unresolved. The CDR3 totals 15 residues. The ends were cut back, 2 bases at V and 0 bases at J, with 10 bases in the middle. Per germline, CDR1 SEHNR and CDR2 FQNEAQ (reference sequence). The CDR3 loop is CASSLQRNMNTEAFF. The CDR3 region has the DNA TGTGCCAGCAGCTTACAGCGAAACATGAACACTGAAGCTTTCTTT.

The chain couples TRBV5-5 to TRBJ2-2; maybe TRBD2 (5 bases). Between the trimmed V and J ends, which lost 3 bases and 7 bases, there was a span of 10 bases. CDR1 and CDR2 (germline): SGHKS, YYEKEE (reference sequence). This CDR3 is 13 amino acids long. The CDR3 sequence is CASSSQEGGELFF. As DNA, the CDR3 is TGTGCCAGCAGCTCACAAGAGGGCGGGGAGCTGTTTTTT.

The chain combines TRBV6-5 with TRBJ2-2; D not resolved. The CDR3 totals 14 residues. Trimming removed 6 bases from V and 5 bases from J, with 13 bases in between. Germline lookup yields CDR1 MNHEY and CDR2 SVGAGI. The CDR3 here is CASSPLPETGELFF. CDR3 coding DNA: TGTGCCAGCAGCCCCCTCCCTGAGACCGGGGAGCTGTTTTTT.